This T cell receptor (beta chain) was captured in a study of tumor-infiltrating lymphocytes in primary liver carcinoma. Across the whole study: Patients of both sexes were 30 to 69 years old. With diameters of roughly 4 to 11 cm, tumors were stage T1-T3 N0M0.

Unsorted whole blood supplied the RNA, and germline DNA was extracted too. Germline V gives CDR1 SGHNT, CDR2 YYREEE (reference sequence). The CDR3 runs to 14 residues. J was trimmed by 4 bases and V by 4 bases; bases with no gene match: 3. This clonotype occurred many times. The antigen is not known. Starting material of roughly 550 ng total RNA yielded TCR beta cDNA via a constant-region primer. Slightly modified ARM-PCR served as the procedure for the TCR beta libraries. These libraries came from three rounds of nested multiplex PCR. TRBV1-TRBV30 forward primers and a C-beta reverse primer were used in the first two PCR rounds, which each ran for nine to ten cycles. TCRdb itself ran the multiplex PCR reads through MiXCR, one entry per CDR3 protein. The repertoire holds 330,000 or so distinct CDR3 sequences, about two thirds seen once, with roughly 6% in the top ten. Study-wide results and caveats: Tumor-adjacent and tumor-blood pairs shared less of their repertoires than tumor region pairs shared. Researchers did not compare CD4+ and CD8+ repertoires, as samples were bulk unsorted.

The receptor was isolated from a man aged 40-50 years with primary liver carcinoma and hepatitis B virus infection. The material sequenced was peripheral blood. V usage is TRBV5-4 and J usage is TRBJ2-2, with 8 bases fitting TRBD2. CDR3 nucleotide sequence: TGTGCCAGCAGCGAAGCGGGAGCCACCGGGGAGCTGTTTTTT. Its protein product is CASSEAGATGELFF.